The present T cell receptor (beta chain) was sequenced within a study of control samples from healthy donors and cancer patients. The data were produced by immunoSEQ multiplex PCR, yet TCRdb's version contains in-frame clones alone and is incomplete. This table has 52,000 or so clones, around 94% appearing once. The V end was cut by 5 bases, the J end by 6 bases, with 12 bases between. The CDR3 consists of 13 residues. CDR1 and CDR2 from the germline V gene are SNHLY and FYNNEI. The gene calls are TRBV2 and TRBJ2-3; no clear D gene. The sequencing sample was made of blood. The clonotype originates from a man younger than 40 in good health. The DNA for the CDR3 is TGTGCCAGCAGTATGAATTGGGCCGATACGCAGTATTTT. Translating gives CASSMNWADTQYF.